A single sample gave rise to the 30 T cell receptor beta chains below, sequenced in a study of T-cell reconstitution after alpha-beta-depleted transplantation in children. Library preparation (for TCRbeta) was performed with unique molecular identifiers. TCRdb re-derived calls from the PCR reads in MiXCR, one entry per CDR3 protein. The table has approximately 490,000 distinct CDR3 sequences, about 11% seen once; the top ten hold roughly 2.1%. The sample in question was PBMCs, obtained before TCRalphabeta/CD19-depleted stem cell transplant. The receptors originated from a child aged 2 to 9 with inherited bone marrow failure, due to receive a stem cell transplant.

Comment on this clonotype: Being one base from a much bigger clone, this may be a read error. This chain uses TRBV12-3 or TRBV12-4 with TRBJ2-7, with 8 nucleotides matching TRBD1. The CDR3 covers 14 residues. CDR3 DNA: TGTTCCAGCAGCCCGAAGGACAGGGCCTTCGAGCAGTACTTC. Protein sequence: CSSSPKDRAFEQYF.

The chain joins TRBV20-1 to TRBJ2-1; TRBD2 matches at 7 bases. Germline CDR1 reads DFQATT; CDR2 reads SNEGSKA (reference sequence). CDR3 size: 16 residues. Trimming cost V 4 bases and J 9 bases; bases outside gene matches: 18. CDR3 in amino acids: CSATLEGPLPGGEQFF. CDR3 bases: TGCAGTGCTACCTTGGAGGGCCCCCTCCCGGGAGGTGAGCAGTTCTTC.

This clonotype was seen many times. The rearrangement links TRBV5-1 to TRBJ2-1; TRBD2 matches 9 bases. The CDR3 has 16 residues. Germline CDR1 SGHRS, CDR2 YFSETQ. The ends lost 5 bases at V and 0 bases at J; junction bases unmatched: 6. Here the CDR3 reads CASRGLAGPSYNEQFF. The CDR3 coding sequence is TGCGCCAGCAGGGGCCTAGCGGGGCCCTCCTACAATGAGCAGTTCTTC.

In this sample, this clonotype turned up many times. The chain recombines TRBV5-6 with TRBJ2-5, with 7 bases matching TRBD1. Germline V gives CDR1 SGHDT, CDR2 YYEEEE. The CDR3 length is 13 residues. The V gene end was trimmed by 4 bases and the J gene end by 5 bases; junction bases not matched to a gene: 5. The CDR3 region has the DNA TGTGCCAGCAGCATAACAGGGGCTGAGACCCAGTACTTC. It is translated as CASSITGAETQYF.

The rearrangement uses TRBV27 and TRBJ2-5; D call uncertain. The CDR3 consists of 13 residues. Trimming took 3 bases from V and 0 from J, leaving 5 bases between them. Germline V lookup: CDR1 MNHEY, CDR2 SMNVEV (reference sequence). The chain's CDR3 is CASSFLYQETQYF. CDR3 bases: TGTGCCAGCAGTTTCCTGTACCAAGAGACCCAGTACTTC.

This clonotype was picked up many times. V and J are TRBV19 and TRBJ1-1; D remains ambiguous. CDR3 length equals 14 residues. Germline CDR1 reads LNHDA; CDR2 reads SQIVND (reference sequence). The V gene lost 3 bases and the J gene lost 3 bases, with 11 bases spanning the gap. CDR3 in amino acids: CASSIFWLDTEAFF. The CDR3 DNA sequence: TGTGCCAGTAGTATTTTCTGGTTGGACACTGAAGCTTTCTTT. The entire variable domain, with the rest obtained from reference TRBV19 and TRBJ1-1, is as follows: DGGITQSPKYLFRKEGQNVTLSCEQNLNHDAMYWYRQDPGQGLRLIYYSQIVNDFQKGDIAEGYSVSREKKESFPLTVTSAQKNPTAFYLCASSIFWLDTEAFFGQGTRLTVV.

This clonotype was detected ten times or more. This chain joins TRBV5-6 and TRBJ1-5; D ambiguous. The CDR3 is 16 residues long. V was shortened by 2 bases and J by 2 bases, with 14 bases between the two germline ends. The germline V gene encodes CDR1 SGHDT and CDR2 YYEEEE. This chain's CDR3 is CASSFSEGIGNQPQHF. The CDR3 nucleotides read TGTGCCAGCAGCTTTTCTGAGGGAATAGGCAATCAGCCCCAGCATTTT.

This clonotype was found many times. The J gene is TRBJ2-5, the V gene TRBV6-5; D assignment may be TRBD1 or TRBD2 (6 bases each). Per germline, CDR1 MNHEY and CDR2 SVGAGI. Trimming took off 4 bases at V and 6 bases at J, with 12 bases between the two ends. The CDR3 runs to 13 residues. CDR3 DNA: TGTGCCAGCAGTTCGTGGGGGGCAAAGACCCAGTACTTC. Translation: CASSSWGAKTQYF.

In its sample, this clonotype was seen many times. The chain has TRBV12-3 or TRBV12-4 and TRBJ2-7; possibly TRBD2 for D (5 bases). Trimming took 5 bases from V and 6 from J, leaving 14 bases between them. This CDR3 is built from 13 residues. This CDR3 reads CASSLLRLPEQYF. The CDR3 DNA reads TGTGCCAGCAGTCTTTTGCGACTACCCGAGCAGTACTTC.

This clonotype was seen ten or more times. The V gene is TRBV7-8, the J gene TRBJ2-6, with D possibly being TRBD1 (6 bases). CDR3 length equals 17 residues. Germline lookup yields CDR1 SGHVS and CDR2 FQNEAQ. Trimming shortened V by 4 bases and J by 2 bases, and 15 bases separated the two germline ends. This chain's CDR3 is CASSSHRVLAGANVLTF. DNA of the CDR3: TGTGCCAGCAGCTCACACAGGGTCTTGGCTGGGGCCAACGTCCTGACTTTC.

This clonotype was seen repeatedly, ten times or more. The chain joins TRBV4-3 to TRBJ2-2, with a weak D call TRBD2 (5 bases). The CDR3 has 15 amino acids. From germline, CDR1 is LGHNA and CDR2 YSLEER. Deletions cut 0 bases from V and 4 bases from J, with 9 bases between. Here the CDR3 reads CASSQDAGGTGELFF. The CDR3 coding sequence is TGCGCCAGCAGCCAAGACGCTGGAGGCACCGGGGAGCTGTTTTTT.

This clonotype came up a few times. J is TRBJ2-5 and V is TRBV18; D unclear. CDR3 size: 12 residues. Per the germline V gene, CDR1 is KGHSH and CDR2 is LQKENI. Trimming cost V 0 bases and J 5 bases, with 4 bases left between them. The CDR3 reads CASSPPSETQYF. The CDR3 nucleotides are TGTGCCAGCTCACCACCGAGTGAGACCCAGTACTTC. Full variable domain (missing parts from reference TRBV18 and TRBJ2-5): NAGVMQNPRHLVRRRGQEARLRCSPMKGHSHVYWYRQLPEEGLKFMVYLQKENIIDESGMPKERFSAEFPKEGPSILRIQQVVRGDSAAYFCASSPPSETQYFGPGTRLLVL.

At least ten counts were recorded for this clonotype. The CDR3 DNA is TGCAGCGTTGAAGAAGGAAAGGCGGGTTTCGACAATGAGCAGTTCTTC. Translating gives CSVEEGKAGFDNEQFF. V usage is TRBV29-1 and J usage is TRBJ2-1; D perhaps matches TRBD2 (5 bases). The CDR3 covers 16 residues. The V end was cut by 0 bases, the J end by 5 bases, with 17 bases between. The germline CDR1 and CDR2 sequences are SQVTM and ANQGSEA.

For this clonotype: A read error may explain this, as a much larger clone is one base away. CDR3 amino acids: CASRFWQGNEQFF. In nucleotides, the CDR3 is TGTGCCAGCAGGTTTTGGCAGGGCAATGAGCAGTTCTTC. The chain has TRBV12-3 or TRBV12-4 and TRBJ2-1; weak D call: TRBD1 (5 bases). Trimming stripped 6 bases from V and 6 bases from J, with 12 bases between. CDR3 size: 13 residues.

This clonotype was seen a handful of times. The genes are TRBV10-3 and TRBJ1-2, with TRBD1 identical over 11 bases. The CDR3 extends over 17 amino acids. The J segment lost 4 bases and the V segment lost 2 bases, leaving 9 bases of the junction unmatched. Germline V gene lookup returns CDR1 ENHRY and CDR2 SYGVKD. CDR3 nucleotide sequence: TGTGCCATCAGTGAGGGGAGGGACAGGGGGTTCTCCTATGGCTACACCTTC. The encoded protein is CAISEGRDRGFSYGYTF.

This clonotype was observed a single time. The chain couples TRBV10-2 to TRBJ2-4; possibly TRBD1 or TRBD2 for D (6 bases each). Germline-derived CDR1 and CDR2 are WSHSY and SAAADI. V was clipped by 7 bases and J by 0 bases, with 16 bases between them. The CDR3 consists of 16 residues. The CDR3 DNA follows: TGCGCCAGCACCTCACTAGAGGGGGGAGCCAAAAACATTCAGTACTTC. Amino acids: CASTSLEGGAKNIQYF.

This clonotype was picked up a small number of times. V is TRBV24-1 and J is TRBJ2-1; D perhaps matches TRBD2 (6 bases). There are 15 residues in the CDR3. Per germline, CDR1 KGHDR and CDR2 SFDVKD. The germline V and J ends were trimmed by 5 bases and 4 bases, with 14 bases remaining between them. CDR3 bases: TGTGCCACCAGTGTTGGTGGAGGGGCGTACAATGAGCAGTTCTTC. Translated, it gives CATSVGGGAYNEQFF.

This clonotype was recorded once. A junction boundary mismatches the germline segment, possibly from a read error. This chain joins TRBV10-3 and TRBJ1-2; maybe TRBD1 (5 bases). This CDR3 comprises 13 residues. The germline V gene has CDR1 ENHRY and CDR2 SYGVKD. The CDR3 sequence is CANSTDSYGGYTF. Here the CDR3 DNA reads TGTGCCAACAGTACAGACAGCTATGGCGGCTACACCTTC.

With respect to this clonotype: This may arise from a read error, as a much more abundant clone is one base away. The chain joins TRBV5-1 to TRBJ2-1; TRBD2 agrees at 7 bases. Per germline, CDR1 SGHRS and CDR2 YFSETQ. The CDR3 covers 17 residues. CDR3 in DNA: TGCGTCAGCAGCTTGGTTGGCGGGGGAAGCTCCTACAATGAGCAGTTCTTC. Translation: CVSSLVGGGSSYNEQFF.

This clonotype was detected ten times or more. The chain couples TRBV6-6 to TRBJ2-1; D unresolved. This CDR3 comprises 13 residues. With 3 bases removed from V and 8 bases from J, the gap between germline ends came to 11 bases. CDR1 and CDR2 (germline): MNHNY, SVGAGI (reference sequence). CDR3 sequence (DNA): TGTGCCAGCAGTTATATATGGATCGATGAGCAGTTCTTC. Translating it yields CASSYIWIDEQFF.

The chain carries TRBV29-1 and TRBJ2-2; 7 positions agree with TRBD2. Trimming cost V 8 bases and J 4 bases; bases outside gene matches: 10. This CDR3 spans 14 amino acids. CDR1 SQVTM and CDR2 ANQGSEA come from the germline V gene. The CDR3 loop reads CSFSTGGFTGELFF. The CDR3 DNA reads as TGCAGCTTTAGCACGGGGGGTTTCACCGGGGAGCTGTTTTTT.

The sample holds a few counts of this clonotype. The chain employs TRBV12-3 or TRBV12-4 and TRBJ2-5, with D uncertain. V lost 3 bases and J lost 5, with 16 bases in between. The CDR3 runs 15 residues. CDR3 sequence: CASSLSRRVLETQYF. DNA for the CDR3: TGTGCCAGCAGTTTGAGCAGAAGGGTCCTGGAGACCCAGTACTTC.

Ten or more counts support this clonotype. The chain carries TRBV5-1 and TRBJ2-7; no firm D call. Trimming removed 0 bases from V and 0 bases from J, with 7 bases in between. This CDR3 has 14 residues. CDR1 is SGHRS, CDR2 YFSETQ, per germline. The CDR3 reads CASSLATVSYEQYF. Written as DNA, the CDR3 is TGCGCCAGCAGCTTGGCGACGGTCTCCTACGAGCAGTACTTC.

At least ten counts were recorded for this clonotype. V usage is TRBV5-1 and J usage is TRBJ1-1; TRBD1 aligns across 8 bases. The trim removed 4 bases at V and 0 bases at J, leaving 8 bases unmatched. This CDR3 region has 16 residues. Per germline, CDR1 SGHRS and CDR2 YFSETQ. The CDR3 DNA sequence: TGCGCCAGCAGCCAGGACAGGGACTCCATGAACACTGAAGCTTTCTTT. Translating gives CASSQDRDSMNTEAFF.

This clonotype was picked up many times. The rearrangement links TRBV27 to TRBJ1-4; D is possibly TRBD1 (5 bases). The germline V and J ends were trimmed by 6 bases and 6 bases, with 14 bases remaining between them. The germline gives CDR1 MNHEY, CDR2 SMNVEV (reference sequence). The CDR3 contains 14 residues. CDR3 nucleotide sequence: TGTGCCAGCAGCCCTCTCTGGGGGGATGAAAAACTGTTTTTT. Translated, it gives CASSPLWGDEKLFF.

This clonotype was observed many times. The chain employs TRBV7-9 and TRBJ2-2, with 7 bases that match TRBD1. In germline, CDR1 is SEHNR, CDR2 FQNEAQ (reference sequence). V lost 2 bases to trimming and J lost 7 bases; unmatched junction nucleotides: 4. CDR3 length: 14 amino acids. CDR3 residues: CASSLTGEDGELFF. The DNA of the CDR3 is TGTGCCAGCAGCTTAACAGGGGAAGACGGGGAGCTGTTTTTT.

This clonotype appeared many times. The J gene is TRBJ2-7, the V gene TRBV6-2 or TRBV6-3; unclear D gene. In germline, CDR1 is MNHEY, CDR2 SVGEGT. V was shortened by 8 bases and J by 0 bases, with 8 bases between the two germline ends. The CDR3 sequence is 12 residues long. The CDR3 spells CASQDRSYEQYF. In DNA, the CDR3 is TGTGCCAGCCAGGACCGCTCCTACGAGCAGTACTTC.

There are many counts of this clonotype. CDR3: CASTAGANVLTF. The CDR3 DNA reads TGTGCCAGCACAGCTGGGGCCAACGTCCTGACTTTC. V is TRBV6-2 or TRBV6-3 and J is TRBJ2-6; D unclear. This CDR3 spans 12 amino acids. Germline CDR1 MNHEY, CDR2 SVGEGT. Trimming shortened V by 7 bases and J by 2 bases, and 3 bases separated the two germline ends.

The CDR3 DNA reads as TGTGCCAGCAGTTTCGAGGTGGGACAGGGTTATTTTGGGACCCAGTACTTC. Amino acid sequence: CASSFEVGQGYFGTQYF. This chain joins TRBV28 and TRBJ2-5; 9 nucleotides align to TRBD1. Germline values: CDR1 MDHEN, CDR2 SYDVKM. This CDR3 contains 17 residues. J was trimmed by 7 bases and V by 3 bases; bases with no gene match: 15. The whole variable domain, remainder taken from reference TRBV28 and TRBJ2-5, is DVKVTQSSRYLVKRTGEKVFLECVQDMDHENMFWYRQDPGLGLRLIYFSYDVKMKEKGDIPEGYSVSREKKERFSLILESASTNQTSMYLCASSFEVGQGYFGTQYFGPGTRLLVL.

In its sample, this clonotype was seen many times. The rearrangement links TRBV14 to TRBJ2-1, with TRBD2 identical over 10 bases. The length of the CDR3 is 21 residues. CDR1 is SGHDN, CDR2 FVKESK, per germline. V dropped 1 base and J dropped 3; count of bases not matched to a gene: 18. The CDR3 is CASSQGRAQAAGGPVYNEQFF. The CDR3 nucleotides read TGTGCCAGCAGCCAAGGTCGCGCGCAGGCAGCGGGAGGGCCGGTCTACAATGAGCAGTTCTTC.